This T cell receptor (beta chain) was observed in a study of blood T cell repertoires in COVID-19. Using immunoSEQ multiplex PCR, the repertoire was profiled, and TCRdb retains in-frame clones only, with some absent. Of 100,000 to 150,000 clones in the sample, roughly 85% were seen once. Germline CDR1 reads SGHNT; CDR2 reads YYREEE (reference sequence). Trimming at V came to 6 bases and at J to 5 bases, leaving 10 bases not matched to a gene. The CDR3 is 14 residues long. The sequencing input was peripheral blood. The chain recombines TRBV5-4 with TRBJ2-7; 8 nucleotides line up with TRBD1. The TCR was taken from a man aged 80 or over with active or convalescent COVID-19. As DNA, the CDR3 is TGTGCCAGCAAGAAACAGGACAGGGCTAACGAGCAGTACTTC. Translation gives CASKKQDRANEQYF.